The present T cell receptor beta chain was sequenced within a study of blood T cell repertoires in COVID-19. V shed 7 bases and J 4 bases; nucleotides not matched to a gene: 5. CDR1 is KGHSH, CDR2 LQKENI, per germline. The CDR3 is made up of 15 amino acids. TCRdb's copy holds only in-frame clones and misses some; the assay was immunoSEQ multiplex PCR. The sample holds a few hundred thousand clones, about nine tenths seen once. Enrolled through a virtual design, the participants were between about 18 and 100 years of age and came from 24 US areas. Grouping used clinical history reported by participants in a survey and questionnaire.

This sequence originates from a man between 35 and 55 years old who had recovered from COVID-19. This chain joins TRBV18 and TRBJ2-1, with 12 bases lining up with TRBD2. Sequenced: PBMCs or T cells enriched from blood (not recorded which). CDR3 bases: TGTGCCAGCTTTTCCGGGACTAGCGGGTACAATGAGCAGTTCTTC. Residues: CASFSGTSGYNEQFF.